This T cell receptor (beta chain) was sequenced for a study of T cell changes during pregnancy in multiple sclerosis. The table came from immunoSEQ multiplex PCR; TCRdb's copy has only in-frame clones and leaves some out. The sample yields about 38,000 clones, about nine tenths seen once. The sequences come from CD4+ T cells from peripheral blood mononuclear cells, collected after pregnancy. The source of this sequence is a female donor in good health, enrolled as a control in a pregnancy study.

CDR3 region: CASSRATGVGEKLFF. CDR3 sequence (DNA): TGCGCCAGCAGCCGAGCGACGGGAGTAGGTGAAAAACTGTTTTTT. This chain links TRBV4-1 with TRBJ1-4, with D hard to call. Germline CDR1 reads MGHRA; CDR2 reads YSYEKL. The germline V and J ends were trimmed by 4 bases and 7 bases, with 16 bases remaining between them. This CDR3 has 15 amino acids.